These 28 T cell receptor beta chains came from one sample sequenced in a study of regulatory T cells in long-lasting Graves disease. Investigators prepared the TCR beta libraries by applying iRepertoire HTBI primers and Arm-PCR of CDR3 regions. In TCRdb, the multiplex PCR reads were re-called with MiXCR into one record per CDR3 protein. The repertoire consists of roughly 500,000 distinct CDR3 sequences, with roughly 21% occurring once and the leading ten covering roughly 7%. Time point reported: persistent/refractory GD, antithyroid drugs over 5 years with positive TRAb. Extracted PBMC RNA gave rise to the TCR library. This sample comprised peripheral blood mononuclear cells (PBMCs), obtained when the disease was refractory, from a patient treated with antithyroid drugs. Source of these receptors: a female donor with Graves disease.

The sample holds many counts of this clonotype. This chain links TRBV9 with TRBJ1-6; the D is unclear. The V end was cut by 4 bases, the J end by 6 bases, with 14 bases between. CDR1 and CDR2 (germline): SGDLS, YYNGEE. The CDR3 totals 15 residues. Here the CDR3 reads CASSLSDGGNSPLHF. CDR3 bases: TGTGCCAGCAGCTTGAGCGATGGTGGTAATTCACCCCTCCACTTT.

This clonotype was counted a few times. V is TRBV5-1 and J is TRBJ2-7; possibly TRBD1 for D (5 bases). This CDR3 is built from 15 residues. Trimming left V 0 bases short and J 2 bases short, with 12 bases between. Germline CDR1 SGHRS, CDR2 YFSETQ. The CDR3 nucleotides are TGCGCCAGCAGCTTGGCCGGCAGGGCCGCCTACGAGCAGTACTTC. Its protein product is CASSLAGRAAYEQYF.

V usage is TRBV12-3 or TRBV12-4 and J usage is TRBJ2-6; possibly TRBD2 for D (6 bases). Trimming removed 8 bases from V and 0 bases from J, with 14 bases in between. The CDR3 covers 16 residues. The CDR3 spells CASSPAGGSGANVLTF. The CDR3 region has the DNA TGTGCCAGCTCACCAGCCGGGGGCTCTGGGGCCAACGTCCTGACTTTC.

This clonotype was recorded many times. The CDR3 reads CASSSTSGRDYEQYF. The CDR3 DNA reads TGTGCCAGCAGTTCGACTAGCGGGAGAGACTACGAGCAGTACTTC. The V and J genes are TRBV6-2 or TRBV6-3 and TRBJ2-7; 12 bases fit TRBD2. The ends lost 4 bases at V and 3 bases at J; junction bases unmatched: 4. The CDR3 has 15 amino acids. Germline assignment: CDR1 MNHEY and CDR2 SVGEGT.

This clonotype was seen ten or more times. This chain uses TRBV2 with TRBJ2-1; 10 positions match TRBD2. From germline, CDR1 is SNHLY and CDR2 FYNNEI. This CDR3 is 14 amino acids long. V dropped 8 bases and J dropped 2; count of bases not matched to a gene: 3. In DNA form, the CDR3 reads TGTGCCAGCGGAGGACTAGCGGCCTACAATGAGCAGTTCTTC. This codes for CASGGLAAYNEQFF.

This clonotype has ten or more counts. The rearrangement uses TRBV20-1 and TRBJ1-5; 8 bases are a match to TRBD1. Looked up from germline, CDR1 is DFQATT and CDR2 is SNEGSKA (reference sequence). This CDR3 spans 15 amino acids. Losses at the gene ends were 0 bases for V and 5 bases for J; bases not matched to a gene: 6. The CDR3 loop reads CSARDKDRVYQPQHF. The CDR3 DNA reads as TGCAGTGCTAGAGATAAGGACAGGGTGTATCAGCCCCAGCATTTT.

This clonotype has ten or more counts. CDR3 sequence (DNA): TGTGCCAGCAGCACCGCGGGACTGATGAACACTGAAGCTTTCTTT. This encodes CASSTAGLMNTEAFF. The chain employs TRBV27 and TRBJ1-1; possibly TRBD1 for D (5 bases). Germline assignment: CDR1 MNHEY and CDR2 SMNVEV (reference sequence). Trimming removed 6 bases from V and 0 bases from J, with 14 bases in between. The CDR3 totals 15 residues.

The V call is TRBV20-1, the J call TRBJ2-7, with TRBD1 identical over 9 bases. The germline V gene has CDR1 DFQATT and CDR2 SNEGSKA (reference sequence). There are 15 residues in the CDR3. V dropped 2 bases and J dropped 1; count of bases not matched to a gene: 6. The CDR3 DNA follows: TGCAGTGCTAGAACACCGGGACAGGGATCCTACGAGCAGTACTTC. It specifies CSARTPGQGSYEQYF.

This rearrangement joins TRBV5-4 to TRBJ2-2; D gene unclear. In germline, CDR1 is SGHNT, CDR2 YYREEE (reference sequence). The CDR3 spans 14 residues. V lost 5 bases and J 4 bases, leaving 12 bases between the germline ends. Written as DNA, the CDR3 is TGTGCCAGCAGACCCTCGCGCGTCACCGGGGAGCTGTTTTTT. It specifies CASRPSRVTGELFF.

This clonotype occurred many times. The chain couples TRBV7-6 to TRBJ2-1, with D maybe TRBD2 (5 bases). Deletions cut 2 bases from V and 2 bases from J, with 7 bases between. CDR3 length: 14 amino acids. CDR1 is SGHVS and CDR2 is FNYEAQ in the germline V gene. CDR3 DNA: TGTGCCAGCAGCTTAAGCGGAACCTACAATGAGCAGTTCTTC. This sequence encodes CASSLSGTYNEQFF.

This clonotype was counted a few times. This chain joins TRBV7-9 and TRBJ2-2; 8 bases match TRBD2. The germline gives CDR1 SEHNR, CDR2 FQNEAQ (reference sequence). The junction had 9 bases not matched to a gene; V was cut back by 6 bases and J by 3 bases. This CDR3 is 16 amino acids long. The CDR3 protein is CASSSSGSKYTGELFF. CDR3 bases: TGTGCCAGCAGTTCCAGCGGGAGTAAATACACCGGGGAGCTGTTTTTT.

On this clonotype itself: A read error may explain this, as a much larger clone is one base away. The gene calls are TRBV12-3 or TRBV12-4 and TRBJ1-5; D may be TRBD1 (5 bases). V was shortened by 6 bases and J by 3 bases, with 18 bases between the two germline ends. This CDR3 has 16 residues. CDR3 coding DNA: TGTGCCAGCAGGAAAGGATCAGGGAGCCACAATCAGCCCCAGCATTTT. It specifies CASRKGSGSHNQPQHF.

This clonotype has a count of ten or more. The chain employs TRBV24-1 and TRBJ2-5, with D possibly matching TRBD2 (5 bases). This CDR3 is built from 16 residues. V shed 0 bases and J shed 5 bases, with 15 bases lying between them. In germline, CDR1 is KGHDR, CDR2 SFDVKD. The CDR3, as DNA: TGTGCCACCAGTGATTTGCGTCCAGGAGGCAGTGAGACCCAGTACTTC. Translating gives CATSDLRPGGSETQYF.

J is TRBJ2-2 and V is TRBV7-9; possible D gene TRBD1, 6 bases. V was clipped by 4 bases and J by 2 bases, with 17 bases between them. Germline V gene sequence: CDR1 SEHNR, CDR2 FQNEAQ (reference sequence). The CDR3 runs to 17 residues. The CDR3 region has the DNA TGTGCCAGCAGCTCCAATCGACAGGAAAATAACACCGGGGAGCTGTTTTTT. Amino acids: CASSSNRQENNTGELFF.

CDR3 residues: CASSPGTGGTANEKLFF. The CDR3 coding sequence is TGTGCCAGCAGCCCCGGGACAGGGGGCACCGCTAATGAAAAACTGTTTTTT. This sequence joins TRBV5-5 and TRBJ1-4, with 12 bases matching TRBD1. The germline V gene has CDR1 SGHKS and CDR2 YYEKEE (reference sequence). Germline trimming cut 4 bases from V and 3 bases from J; bases unmatched to any gene: 7. CDR3 length: 17 residues.

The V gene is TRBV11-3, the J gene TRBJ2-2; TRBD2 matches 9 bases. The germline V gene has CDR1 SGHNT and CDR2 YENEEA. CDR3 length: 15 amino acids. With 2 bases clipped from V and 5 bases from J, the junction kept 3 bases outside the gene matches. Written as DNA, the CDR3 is TGTGCCAGCAGCTTAATACTAGCGGGTACCGGGGAGCTGTTTTTT. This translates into CASSLILAGTGELFF. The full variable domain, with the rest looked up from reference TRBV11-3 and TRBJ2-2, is EAGVVQSPRYKIIEKKQPVAFWCNPISGHNTLYWYLQNLGQGPELLIRYENEEAVDDSQLPKDRFSAERLKGVDSTLKIQPAELGDSAVYLCASSLILAGTGELFFGEGSRLTVL.

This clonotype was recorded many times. CDR3 residues: CASSLMEFVSYEQYF. CDR3 coding DNA: TGTGCCAGCAGCTTAATGGAGTTTGTGTCCTACGAGCAGTACTTC. The J gene is TRBJ2-7, the V gene TRBV11-2; D unclear. The CDR3 runs to 15 residues. The V gene lost 2 bases and the J gene lost 1 base, with 12 bases spanning the gap. The germline V gene has CDR1 SGHAT and CDR2 FQNNGV.

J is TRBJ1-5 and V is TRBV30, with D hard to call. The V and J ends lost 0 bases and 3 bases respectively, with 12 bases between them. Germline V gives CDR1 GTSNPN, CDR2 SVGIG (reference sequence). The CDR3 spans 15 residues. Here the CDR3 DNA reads TGTGCCTGGAGTGTACTGTGGGGAAACAATCAGCCCCAGCATTTT. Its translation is CAWSVLWGNNQPQHF. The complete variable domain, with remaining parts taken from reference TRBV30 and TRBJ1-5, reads SQTIHQWPATLVQPVGSPLSLECTVEGTSNPNLYWYRQAAGRGLQLLFYSVGIGQISSEVPQNLSASRPQDRQFILSSKKLLLSDSGFYLCAWSVLWGNNQPQHFGDGTRLSIL.

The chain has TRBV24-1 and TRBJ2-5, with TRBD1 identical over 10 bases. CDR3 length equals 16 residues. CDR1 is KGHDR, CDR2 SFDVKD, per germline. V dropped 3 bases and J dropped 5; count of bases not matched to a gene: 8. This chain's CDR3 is CATSDKGQGQSETQYF. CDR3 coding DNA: TGTGCCACCAGTGATAAGGGACAGGGGCAGTCGGAGACCCAGTACTTC.

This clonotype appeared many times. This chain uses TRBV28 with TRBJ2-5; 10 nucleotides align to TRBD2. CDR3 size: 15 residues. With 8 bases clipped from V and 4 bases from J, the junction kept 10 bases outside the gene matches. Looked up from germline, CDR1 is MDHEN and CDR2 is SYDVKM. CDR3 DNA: TGTGCCAGCCGATCTAGCGGGGGCTTGGGAGAGACCCAGTACTTC. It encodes CASRSSGGLGETQYF.

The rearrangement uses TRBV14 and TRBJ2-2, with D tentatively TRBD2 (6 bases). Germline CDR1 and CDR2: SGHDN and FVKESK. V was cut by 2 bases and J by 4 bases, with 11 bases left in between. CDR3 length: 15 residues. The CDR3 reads CASSQLGAGTGELFF. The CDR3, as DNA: TGTGCCAGCAGCCAACTCGGAGCGGGCACCGGGGAGCTGTTTTTT.

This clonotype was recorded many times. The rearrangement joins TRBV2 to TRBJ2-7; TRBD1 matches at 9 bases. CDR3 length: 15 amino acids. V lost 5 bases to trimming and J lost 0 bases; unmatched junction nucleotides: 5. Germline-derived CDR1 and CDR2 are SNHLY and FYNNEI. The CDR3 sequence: CASSPQGAYSYEQYF. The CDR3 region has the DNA TGTGCCAGCAGTCCACAGGGGGCGTACTCCTACGAGCAGTACTTC.

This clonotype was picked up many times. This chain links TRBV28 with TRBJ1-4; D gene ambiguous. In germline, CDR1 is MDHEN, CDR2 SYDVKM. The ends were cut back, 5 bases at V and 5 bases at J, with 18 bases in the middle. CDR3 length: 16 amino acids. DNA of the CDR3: TGTGCCAGCAGTGGAAGCAACCCCAGGCCAAATGAAAAACTGTTTTTT. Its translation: CASSGSNPRPNEKLFF.

DNA for the CDR3: TGCGCCAGCAGCCAAGATTACCCAGGGTCCGGGGAGCTGTTTTTT. This sequence encodes CASSQDYPGSGELFF. V gene TRBV4-3 combines with J gene TRBJ2-2; the D gene is possibly TRBD1 (5 bases). The CDR3 has 15 amino acids. From germline, CDR1 is LGHNA and CDR2 YSLEER. With 0 bases removed from V and 6 bases from J, the gap between germline ends came to 11 bases.

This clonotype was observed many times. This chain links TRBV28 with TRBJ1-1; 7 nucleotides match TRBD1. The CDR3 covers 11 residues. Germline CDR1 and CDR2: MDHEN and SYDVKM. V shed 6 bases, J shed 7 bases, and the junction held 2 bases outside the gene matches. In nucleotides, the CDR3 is TGTGCCAGCAGCCGGGACAGTGAAGCTTTCTTT. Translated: CASSRDSEAFF.

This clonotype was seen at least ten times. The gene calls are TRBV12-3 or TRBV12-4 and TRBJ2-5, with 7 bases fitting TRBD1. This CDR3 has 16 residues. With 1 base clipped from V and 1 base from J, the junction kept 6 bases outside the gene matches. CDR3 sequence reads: CASSLGDRIFQETQYF. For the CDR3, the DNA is TGTGCCAGCAGTTTAGGGGACAGAATATTCCAAGAGACCCAGTACTTC.

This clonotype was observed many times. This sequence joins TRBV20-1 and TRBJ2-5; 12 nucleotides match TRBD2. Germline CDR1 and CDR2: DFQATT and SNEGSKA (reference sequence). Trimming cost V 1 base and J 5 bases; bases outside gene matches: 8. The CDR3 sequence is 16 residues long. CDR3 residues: CSARASGGAEYETQYF. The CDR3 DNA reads TGCAGTGCTAGAGCTAGCGGGGGGGCCGAATACGAGACCCAGTACTTC.

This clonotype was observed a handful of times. The CDR3 DNA sequence: TGTGCCAGCAGTGAAGGTTTCGGTAACATTCAGTACTTC. It codes for CASSEGFGNIQYF. The chain carries TRBV6-1 and TRBJ2-4; D is unresolved. The V end lost 1 base, the J end lost 7 bases, and 8 bases lay between the germline ends. Per germline, CDR1 MNHNS and CDR2 SASEGT. The CDR3 runs 13 residues.